This T cell receptor beta chain stems from a study of shared clonotypes between healthy human individuals. V lost 3 bases to trimming and J lost 9 bases; unmatched junction nucleotides: 11. This CDR3 region has 15 residues. Germline values: CDR1 SEHNR, CDR2 FQNEAQ (reference sequence). Evenly divided among several immunoSEQ plates was the genomic DNA of each subset. The assay was immunoSEQ multiplex PCR, and TCRdb's table has in-frame clones only and misses some. The table records fewer than 550,000 clones, approximately 79% of them present only once. This chain joins TRBV7-9 and TRBJ2-7; 10 positions agree with TRBD1. Sequencing was carried out using PBMCs. This TCR derives from a woman aged 40 to 55 in good health. Some clones in this sample may be carry-over from other donors' samples. CDR3 sequence: CASSFSGTGAPRQYF. The CDR3 DNA reads as TGTGCCAGCAGCTTCTCCGGGACAGGGGCGCCACGGCAGTACTTC.